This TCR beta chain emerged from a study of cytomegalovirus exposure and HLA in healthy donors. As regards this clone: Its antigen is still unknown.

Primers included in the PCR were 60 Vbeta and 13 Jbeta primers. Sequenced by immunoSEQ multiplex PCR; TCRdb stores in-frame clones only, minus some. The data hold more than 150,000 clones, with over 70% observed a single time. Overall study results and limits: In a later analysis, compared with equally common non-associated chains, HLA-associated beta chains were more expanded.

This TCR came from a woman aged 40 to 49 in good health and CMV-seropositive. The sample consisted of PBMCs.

CDR3 residues: CASSLVLDRVTSSGYTF. As DNA, the CDR3 is TGTGCCAGCAGCTTAGTCCTGGACAGGGTCACTTCTTCTGGCTACACCTTC. The rearrangement links TRBV7-2 to TRBJ1-2, with 8 bases that match TRBD1. The V gene's germline CDR1 is SGHTA and CDR2 FQGNSA. CDR3 length equals 17 residues. The V and J ends lost 1 base and 7 bases, in that order; junction bases with no gene match: 14.